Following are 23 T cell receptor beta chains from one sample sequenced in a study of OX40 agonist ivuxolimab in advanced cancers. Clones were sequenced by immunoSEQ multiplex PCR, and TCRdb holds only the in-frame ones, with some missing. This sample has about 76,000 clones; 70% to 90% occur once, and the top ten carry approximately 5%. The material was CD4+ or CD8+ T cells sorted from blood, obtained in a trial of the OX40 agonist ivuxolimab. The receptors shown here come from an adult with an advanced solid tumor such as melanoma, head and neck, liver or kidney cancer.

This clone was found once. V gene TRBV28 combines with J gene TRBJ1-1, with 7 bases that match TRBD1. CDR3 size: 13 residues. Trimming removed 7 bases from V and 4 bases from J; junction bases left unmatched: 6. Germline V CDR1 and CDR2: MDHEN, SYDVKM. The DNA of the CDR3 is TGTGCCAGCATCGCAGGGGGAACCACTGAAGCTTTCTTT. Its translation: CASIAGGTTEAFF.

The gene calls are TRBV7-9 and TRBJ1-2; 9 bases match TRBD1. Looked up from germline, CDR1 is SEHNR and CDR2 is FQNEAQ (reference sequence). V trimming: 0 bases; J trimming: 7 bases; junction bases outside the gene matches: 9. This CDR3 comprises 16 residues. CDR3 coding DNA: TGTGCCAGCAGCTTAGCGACCGGGACAGGGATTGGTGGCTACACCTTC. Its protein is CASSLATGTGIGGYTF. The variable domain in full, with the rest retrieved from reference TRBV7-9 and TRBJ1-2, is DTGVSQNPRHKITKRGQNVTFRCDPISEHNRLYWYRQTLGQGPEFLTYFQNEAQLEKSRLLSDRFSAERPKGSFSTLEIQRTEQGDSAMYLCASSLATGTGIGGYTFGSGTRLTVV.

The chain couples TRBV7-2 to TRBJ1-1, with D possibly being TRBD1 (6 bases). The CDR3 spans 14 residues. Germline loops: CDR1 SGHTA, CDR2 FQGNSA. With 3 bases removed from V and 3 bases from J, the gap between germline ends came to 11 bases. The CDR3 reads CASSFTSGDTEAFF. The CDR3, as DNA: TGTGCCAGCAGCTTCACCTCAGGGGACACTGAAGCTTTCTTT.

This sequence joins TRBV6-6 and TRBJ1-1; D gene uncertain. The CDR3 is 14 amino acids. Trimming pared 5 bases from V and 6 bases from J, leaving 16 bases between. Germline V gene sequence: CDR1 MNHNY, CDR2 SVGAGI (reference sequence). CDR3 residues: CASSLVRASAEAFF. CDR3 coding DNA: TGTGCCAGCAGTCTAGTAAGGGCGAGCGCTGAAGCTTTCTTT.

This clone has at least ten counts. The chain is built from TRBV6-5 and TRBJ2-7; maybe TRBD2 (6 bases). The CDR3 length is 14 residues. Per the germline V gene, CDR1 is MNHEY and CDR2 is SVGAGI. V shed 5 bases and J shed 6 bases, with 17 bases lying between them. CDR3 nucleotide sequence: TGTGCCAGCAGTCGGGGGTCGGGATGGTCCGAGCAGTACTTC. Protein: CASSRGSGWSEQYF.

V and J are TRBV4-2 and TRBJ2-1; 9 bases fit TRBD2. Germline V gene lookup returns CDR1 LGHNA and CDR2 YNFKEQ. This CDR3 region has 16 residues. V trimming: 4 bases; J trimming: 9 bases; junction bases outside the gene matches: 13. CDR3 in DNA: TGTGCCAGCAGCCCATGGGGGGGTAGCGGGGGACGTGAGCAGTTCTTC. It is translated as CASSPWGGSGGREQFF.

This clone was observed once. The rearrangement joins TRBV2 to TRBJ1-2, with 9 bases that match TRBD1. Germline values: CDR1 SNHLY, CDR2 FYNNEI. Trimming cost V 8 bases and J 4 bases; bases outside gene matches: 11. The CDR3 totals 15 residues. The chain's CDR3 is CASRDRDSSPYGYTF. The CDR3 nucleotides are TGTGCCAGCCGGGACAGGGATTCTTCACCCTATGGCTACACCTTC.

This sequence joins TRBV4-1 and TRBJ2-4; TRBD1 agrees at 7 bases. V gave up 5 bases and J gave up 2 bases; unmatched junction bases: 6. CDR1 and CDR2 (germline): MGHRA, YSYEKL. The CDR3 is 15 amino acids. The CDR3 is CASSDRQGPKNIQYF. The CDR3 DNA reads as TGCGCCAGCAGCGACCGACAGGGTCCCAAAAACATTCAGTACTTC.

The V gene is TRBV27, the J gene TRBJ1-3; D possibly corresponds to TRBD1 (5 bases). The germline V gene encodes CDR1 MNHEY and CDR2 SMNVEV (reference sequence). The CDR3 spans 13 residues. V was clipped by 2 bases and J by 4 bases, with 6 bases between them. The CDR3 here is CASSLRQGNTIYF. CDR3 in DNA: TGTGCCAGCAGTTTAAGACAGGGAAACACCATATATTTT.

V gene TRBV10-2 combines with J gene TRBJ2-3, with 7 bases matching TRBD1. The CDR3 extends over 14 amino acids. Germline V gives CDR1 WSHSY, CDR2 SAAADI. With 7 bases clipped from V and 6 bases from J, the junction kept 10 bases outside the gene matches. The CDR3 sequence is CASTSTGISDTQYF. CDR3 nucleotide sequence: TGCGCCAGCACCTCGACAGGGATAAGTGATACGCAGTATTTT.

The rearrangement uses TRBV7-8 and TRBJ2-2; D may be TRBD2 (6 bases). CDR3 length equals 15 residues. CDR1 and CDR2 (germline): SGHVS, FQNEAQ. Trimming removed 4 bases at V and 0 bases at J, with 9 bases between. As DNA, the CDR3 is TGTGCCAGCAGCTCACTAGCCCCGAACACCGGGGAGCTGTTTTTT. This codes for CASSSLAPNTGELFF.

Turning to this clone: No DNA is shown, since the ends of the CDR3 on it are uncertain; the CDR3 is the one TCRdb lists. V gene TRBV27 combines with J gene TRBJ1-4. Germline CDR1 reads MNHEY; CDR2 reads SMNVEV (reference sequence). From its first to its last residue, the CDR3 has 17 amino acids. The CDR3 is CASSTSRPGGGYEKLFF.

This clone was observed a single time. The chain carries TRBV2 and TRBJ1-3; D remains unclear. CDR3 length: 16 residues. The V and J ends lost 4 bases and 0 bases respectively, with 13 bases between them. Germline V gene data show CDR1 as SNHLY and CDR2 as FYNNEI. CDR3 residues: CASSGGESYSGNTIYF. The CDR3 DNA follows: TGTGCCAGCAGTGGGGGTGAATCGTACTCTGGAAACACCATATATTTT.

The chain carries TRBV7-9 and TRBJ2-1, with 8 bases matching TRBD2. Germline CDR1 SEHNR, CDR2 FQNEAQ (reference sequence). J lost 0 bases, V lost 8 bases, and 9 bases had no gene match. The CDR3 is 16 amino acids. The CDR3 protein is CASGPPGGPSYNEQFF. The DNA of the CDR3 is TGTGCCAGCGGCCCCCCGGGGGGGCCCTCCTACAATGAGCAGTTCTTC.

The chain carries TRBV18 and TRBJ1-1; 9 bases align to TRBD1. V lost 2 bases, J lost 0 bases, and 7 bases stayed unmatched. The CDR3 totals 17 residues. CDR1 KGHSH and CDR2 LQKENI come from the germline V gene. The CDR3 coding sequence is TGTGCCAGCTCACCAAGAGACAGGGGGGCCATGAACACTGAAGCTTTCTTT. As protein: CASSPRDRGAMNTEAFF.

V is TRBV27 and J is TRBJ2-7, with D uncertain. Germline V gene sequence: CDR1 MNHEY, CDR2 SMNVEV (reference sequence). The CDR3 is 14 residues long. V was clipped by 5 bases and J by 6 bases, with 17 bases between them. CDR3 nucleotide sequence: TGTGCCAGCAGTCCCCCCAATACCAGAGGCGAGCAGTACTTC. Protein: CASSPPNTRGEQYF.

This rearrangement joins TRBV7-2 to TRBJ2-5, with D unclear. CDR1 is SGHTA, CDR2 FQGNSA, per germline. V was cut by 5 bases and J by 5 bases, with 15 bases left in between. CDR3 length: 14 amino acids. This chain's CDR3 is CASSPMMRSETQYF. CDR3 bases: TGTGCCAGCAGCCCTATGATGAGGTCGGAGACCCAGTACTTC.

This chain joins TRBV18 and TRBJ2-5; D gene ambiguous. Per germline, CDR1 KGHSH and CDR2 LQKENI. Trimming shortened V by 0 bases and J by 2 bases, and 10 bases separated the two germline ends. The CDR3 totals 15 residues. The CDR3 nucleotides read TGTGCCAGCTCACCACCGGTGGGGTCTCAAGAGACCCAGTACTTC. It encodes CASSPPVGSQETQYF.

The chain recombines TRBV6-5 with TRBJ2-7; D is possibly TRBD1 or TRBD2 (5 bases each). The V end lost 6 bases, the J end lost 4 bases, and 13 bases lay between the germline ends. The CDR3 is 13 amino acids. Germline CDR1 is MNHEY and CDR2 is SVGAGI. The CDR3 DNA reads TGTGCCAGCAGCCCGGGGCAAGTTTACGAGCAGTACTTC. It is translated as CASSPGQVYEQYF.

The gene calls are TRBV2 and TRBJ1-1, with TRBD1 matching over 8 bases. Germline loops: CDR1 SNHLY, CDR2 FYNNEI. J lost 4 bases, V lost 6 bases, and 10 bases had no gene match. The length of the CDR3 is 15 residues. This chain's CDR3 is CASSEIRTGTTEAFF. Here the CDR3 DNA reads TGTGCCAGCAGCGAAATCCGGACAGGGACCACTGAAGCTTTCTTT.

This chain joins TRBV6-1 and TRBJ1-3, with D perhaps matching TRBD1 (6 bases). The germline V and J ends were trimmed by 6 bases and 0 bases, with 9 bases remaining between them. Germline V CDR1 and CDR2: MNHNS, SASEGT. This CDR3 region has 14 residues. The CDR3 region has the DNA TGTGCCAGCAGGATACAGGGCTCTGGAAACACCATATATTTT. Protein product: CASRIQGSGNTIYF.

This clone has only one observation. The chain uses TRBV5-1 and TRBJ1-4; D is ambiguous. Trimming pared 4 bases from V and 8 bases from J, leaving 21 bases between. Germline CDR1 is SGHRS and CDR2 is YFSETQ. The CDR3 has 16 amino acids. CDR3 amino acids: CASSPSSAGLNEKLFF. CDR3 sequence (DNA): TGCGCCAGCAGCCCGAGCAGCGCGGGCCTCAACGAAAAACTGTTTTTT. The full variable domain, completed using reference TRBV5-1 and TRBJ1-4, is KAGVTQTPRYLIKTRGQQVTLSCSPISGHRSVSWYQQTPGQGLQFLFEYFSETQRNKGNFPGRFSGRQFSNSRSEMNVSTLELGDSALYLCASSPSSAGLNEKLFFGSGTQLSVL.

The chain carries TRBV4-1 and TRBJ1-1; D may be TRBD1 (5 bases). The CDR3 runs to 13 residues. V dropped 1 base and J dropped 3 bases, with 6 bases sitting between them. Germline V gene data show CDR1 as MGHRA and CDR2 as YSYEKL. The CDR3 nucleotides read TGCGCCAGCAGCCAAGTGGGGGACACTGAAGCTTTCTTT. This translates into CASSQVGDTEAFF.